These 5 T cell receptor beta chains came from one sample sequenced in a study of blood T cell repertoires in COVID-19. Sequenced by immunoSEQ multiplex PCR; TCRdb stores in-frame clones only, minus some. The sample records about 330,000 clones, 88% being singletons. Material: PBMCs or T cells enriched from blood (not recorded which). All receptors come from a man aged 25-45 years who had recovered from COVID-19.

The chain couples TRBV4-1 to TRBJ1-3; perhaps TRBD1 as D (5 bases). Trimming left V 4 bases short and J 0 bases short, with 7 bases between. CDR1 and CDR2 (germline): MGHRA, YSYEKL. The CDR3 runs 14 residues. CDR3 in DNA: TGCGCCAGCAGCCTACAGGTCTCTGGAAACACCATATATTTT. Its protein product is CASSLQVSGNTIYF.

This sequence joins TRBV2 and TRBJ2-3, with unresolved D. This CDR3 has 16 amino acids. Germline V gene data show CDR1 as SNHLY and CDR2 as FYNNEI. V dropped 0 bases and J dropped 3 bases, with 13 bases sitting between them. The CDR3 sequence is CASSEAVTVGTDTQYF. The CDR3 DNA sequence: TGTGCCAGCAGTGAAGCGGTAACAGTAGGTACAGATACGCAGTATTTT.

The rearrangement uses TRBV9 and TRBJ1-6; D gene unclear. This CDR3 region has 13 residues. Trimming stripped 0 bases from V and 6 bases from J, with 4 bases between. CDR1 and CDR2 (germline): SGDLS, YYNGEE. CDR3 in amino acids: CASSVDINSPLHF. The CDR3 coding sequence is TGTGCCAGCAGCGTAGATATTAATTCACCCCTCCACTTT.

This clone was observed a handful of times. The DNA for the CDR3 is TGCGCCAGCAGCCCTCGGGGGGCCCGAGAGACCCAGTACTTC. It yields the protein CASSPRGARETQYF. This rearrangement joins TRBV5-1 to TRBJ2-5; tentative D call: TRBD2 (7 bases). Trimming removed 4 bases at V and 4 bases at J, with 14 bases between. CDR3 size: 14 residues. Germline assignment: CDR1 SGHRS and CDR2 YFSETQ.

This chain uses TRBV10-3 with TRBJ2-5, with 11 bases identical to TRBD2. This CDR3 contains 15 residues. CDR1 and CDR2 (germline): ENHRY, SYGVKD. V was pared by 0 bases and J by 5 bases, with 2 bases of the junction left unmatched. Here the CDR3 reads CAISESTSGGETQYF. CDR3 in DNA: TGTGCCATCAGTGAGTCAACTAGCGGGGGTGAGACCCAGTACTTC.